This T cell receptor (beta chain) comes out of a study of cytomegalovirus exposure and HLA in healthy donors. Overall study results and limits: TCR beta V segments were, for the most part, productive about 87% or about 30% of the time in an earlier analysis.

This clone has a handful of counts. Its specificity is unknown. Germline lookup yields CDR1 KGHSH and CDR2 LQKENI. The germline V and J ends were trimmed by 2 bases and 0 bases, with 8 bases remaining between them. This CDR3 is built from 15 residues. The PCR used 60 Vbeta and 13 Jbeta primers. Clones were sequenced by immunoSEQ multiplex PCR, and TCRdb holds only the in-frame ones, with some missing. This sample yields 100,000 to 120,000 clones, of which roughly three quarters are seen a single time; roughly 3.2% belongs to the top ten. The sequence was obtained from a man aged 25 to 40 in good health and CMV-seronegative. Sequences were obtained from PBMCs. This chain joins TRBV18 and TRBJ1-3, with D uncertain. The CDR3 protein is CASSPYADSGNTIYF. Written as DNA, the CDR3 is TGTGCCAGCTCACCATACGCGGACTCTGGAAACACCATATATTTT.